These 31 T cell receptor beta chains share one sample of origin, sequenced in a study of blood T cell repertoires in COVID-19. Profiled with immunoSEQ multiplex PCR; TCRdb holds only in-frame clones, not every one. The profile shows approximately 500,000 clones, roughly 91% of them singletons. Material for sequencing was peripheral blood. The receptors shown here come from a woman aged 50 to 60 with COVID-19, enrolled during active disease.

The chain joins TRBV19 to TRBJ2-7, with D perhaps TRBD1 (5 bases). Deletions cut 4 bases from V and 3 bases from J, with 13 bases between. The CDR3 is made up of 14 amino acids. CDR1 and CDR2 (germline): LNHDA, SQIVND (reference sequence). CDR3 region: CASSNGGRDYEQYF. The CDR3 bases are TGTGCCAGTAGTAACGGTGGCAGGGACTACGAGCAGTACTTC.

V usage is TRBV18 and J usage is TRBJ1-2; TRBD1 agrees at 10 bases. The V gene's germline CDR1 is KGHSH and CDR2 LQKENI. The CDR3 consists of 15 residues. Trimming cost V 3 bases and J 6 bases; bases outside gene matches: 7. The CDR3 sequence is CASSPQGTGAHGYTF. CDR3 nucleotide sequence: TGTGCCAGCTCACCGCAGGGGACAGGGGCTCATGGCTACACCTTC.

The CDR3 reads CASRRQRDTEAFF. The CDR3 nucleotides are TGTGCCAGCAGGAGACAGCGGGACACTGAAGCTTTCTTT. The gene calls are TRBV6-5 and TRBJ1-1, with D possibly being TRBD1 (5 bases). This CDR3 has 13 amino acids. Germline CDR1 and CDR2: MNHEY and SVGAGI. Trimming removed 6 bases from V and 3 bases from J, with 11 bases in between.

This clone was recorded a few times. CDR3 sequence (DNA): TGTGCCAGCAGCTTGATGACAGGGTCCCCCAATCAGCCCCAGCATTTT. Translated: CASSLMTGSPNQPQHF. This chain links TRBV5-5 with TRBJ1-5; TRBD1 aligns across 7 bases. Germline trimming cut 1 base from V and 3 bases from J; bases unmatched to any gene: 7. Germline loops: CDR1 SGHKS, CDR2 YYEKEE (reference sequence). The CDR3 contains 16 residues.

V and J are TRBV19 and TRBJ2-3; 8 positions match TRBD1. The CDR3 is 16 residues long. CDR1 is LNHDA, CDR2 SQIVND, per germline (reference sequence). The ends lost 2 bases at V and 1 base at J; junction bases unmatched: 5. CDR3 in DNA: TGTGCCAGTAGTATAAGAGGGGGACAGGGCACAGATACGCAGTATTTT. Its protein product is CASSIRGGQGTDTQYF. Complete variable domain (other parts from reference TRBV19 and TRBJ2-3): DGGITQSPKYLFRKEGQNVTLSCEQNLNHDAMYWYRQDPGQGLRLIYYSQIVNDFQKGDIAEGYSVSREKKESFPLTVTSAQKNPTAFYLCASSIRGGQGTDTQYFGPGTRLTVL.

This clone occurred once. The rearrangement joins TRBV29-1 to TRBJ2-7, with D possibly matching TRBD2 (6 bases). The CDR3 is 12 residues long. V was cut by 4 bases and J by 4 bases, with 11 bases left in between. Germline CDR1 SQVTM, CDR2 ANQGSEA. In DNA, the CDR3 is TGCAGCGTTGCGGGGGTGAAGTACGAGCAGTACTTC. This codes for CSVAGVKYEQYF.

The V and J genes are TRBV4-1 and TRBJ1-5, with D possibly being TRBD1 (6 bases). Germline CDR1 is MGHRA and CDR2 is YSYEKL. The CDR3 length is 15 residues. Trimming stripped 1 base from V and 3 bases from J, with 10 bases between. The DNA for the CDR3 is TGCGCCAGCAGCCAAGTCCCAGGGGACAATCAGCCCCAGCATTTT. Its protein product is CASSQVPGDNQPQHF.

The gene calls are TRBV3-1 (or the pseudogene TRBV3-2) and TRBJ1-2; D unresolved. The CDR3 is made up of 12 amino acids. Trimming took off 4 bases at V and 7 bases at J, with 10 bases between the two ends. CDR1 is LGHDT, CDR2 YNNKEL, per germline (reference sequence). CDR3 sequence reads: CASSLDAGGYTF. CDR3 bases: TGTGCCAGCAGCCTGGACGCGGGTGGCTACACCTTC.

The CDR3 DNA reads TGTGCCAGCAGCCAAGACATAGTCACAGATACGCAGTATTTT. Translation gives CASSQDIVTDTQYF. The chain uses TRBV3-1 (or the pseudogene TRBV3-2) and TRBJ2-3; the D is unclear. CDR3 length: 14 residues. V shed 0 bases and J shed 2 bases, with 6 bases lying between them. Germline-derived CDR1 and CDR2 are LGHDT and YNNKEL (reference sequence).

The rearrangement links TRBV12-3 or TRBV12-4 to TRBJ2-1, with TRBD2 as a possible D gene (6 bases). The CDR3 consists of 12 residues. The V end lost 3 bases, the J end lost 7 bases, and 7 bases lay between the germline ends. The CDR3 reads CASSFSGNEQFF. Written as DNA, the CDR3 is TGTGCCAGCAGTTTTAGCGGTAATGAGCAGTTCTTC.

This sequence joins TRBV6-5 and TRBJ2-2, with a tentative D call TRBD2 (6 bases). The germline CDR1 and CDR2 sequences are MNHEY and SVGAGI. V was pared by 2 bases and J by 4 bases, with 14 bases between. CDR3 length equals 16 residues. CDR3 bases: TGTGCCAGCAGTTACCTGGGACTTGAGAGCACCGGGGAGCTGTTTTTT. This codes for CASSYLGLESTGELFF.

CDR3 coding DNA: TGTGCCAGCAGTGAAGAGGGGACAGGGTATGGCTACACCTTC. It specifies CASSEEGTGYGYTF. V is TRBV2 and J is TRBJ1-2; 9 positions match TRBD1. Germline values: CDR1 SNHLY, CDR2 FYNNEI. V trimming: 1 base; J trimming: 5 bases; junction bases outside the gene matches: 2. This CDR3 spans 14 amino acids. Variable domain in full (rest from reference TRBV2 and TRBJ1-2): EPEVTQTPSHQVTQMGQEVILRCVPISNHLYFYWYRQILGQKVEFLVSFYNNEISEKSEIFDDQFSVERPDGSNFTLKIRSTKLEDSAMYFCASSEEGTGYGYTFGSGTRLTVV.

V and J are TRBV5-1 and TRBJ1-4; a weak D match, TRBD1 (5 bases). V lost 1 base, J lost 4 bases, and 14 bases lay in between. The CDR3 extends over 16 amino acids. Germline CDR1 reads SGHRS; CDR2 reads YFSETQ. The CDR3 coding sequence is TGCGCCAGCAGCTTGACGGGGGTGTCGCTTAATGAAAAACTGTTTTTT. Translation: CASSLTGVSLNEKLFF.

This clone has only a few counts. The DNA of the CDR3 is TGTGCCAGCTCACCACGGGGGGGCAACTATGGCTACACCTTC. This translates into CASSPRGGNYGYTF. The rearrangement joins TRBV18 to TRBJ1-2; weak D call: TRBD1 (6 bases). V was clipped by 1 base and J by 2 bases, with 8 bases between them. Looked up from germline, CDR1 is KGHSH and CDR2 is LQKENI. The CDR3 has 14 amino acids.

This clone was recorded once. CDR3 in amino acids: CASSPRTGGYEQFF. The CDR3 coding sequence is TGTGCCAGCAGCCCGCGGACAGGGGGCTATGAGCAGTTCTTC. This chain connects TRBV16 to TRBJ2-1; 11 bases agree with TRBD1. The germline CDR1 and CDR2 sequences are KGHSY and FQNENV. This CDR3 is built from 14 residues. V shed 4 bases, J shed 8 bases, and the junction held 4 bases outside the gene matches.

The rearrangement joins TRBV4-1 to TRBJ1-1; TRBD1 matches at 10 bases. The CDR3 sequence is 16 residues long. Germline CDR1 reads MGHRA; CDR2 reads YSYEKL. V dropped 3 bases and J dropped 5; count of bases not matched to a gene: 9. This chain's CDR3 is CASSHTRTGGVTEAFF. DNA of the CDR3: TGCGCCAGCAGCCACACCCGGACAGGGGGAGTGACTGAAGCTTTCTTT.

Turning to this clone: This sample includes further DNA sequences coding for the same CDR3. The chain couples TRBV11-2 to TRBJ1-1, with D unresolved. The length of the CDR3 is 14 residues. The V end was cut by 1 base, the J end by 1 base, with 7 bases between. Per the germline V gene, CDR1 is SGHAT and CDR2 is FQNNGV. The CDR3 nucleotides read TGTGCCAGCAGCTTAGGTCCCGGGAACACTGAAGCTTTCTTT. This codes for CASSLGPGNTEAFF.

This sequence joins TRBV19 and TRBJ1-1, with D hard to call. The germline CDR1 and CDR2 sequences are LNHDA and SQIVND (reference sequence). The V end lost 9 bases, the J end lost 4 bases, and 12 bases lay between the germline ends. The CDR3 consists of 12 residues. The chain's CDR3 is CASRERGTEAFF. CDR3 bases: TGTGCCAGCCGGGAGCGGGGCACTGAAGCTTTCTTT.

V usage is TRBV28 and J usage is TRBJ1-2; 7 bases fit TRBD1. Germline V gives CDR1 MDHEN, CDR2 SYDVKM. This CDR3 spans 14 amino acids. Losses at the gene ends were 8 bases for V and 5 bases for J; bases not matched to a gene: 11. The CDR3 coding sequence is TGTGCCAGCGGGGGAACAGGGGAGAAGTATGGCTACACCTTC. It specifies CASGGTGEKYGYTF.

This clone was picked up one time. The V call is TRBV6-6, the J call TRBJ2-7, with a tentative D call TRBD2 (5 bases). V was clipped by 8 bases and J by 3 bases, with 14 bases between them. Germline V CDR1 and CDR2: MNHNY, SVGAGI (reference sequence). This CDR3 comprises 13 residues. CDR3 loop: CASLAAGGYEQYF. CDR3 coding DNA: TGTGCCAGCCTCGCGGCGGGCGGCTACGAGCAGTACTTC.

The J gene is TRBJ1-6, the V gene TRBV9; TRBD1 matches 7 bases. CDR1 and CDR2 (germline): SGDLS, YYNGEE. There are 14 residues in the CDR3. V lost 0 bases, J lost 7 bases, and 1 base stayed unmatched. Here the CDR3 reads CASSVEGANSPLHF. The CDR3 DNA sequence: TGTGCCAGCAGCGTAGAGGGGGCAAATTCACCCCTCCACTTT.

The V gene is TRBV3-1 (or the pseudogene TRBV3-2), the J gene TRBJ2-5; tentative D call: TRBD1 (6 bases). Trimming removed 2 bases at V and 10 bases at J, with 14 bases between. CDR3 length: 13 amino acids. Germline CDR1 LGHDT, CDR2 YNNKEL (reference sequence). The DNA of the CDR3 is TGTGCCAGCAGCCAATCGCGCGTGACAGGCCAGTACTTC. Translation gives CASSQSRVTGQYF.

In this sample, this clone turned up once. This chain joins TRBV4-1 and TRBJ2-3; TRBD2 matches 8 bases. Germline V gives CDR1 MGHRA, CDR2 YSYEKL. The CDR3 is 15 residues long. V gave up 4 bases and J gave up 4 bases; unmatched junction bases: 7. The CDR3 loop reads CASSPRERGPDTQYF. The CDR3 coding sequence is TGCGCCAGCAGCCCCCGAGAGCGGGGGCCAGATACGCAGTATTTT.

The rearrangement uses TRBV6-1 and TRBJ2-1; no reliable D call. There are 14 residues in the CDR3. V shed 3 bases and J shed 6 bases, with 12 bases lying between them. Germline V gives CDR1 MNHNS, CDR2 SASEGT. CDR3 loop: CASSDPSSSNEQFF. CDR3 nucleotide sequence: TGTGCCAGCAGTGACCCCTCCAGTTCCAATGAGCAGTTCTTC.

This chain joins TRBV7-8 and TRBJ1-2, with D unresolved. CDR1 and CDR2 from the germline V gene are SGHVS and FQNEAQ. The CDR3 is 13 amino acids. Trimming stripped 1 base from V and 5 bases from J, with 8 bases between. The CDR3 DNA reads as TGTGCCAGCAGCTTAGGGGTGACATATGGCTACACCTTC. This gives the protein CASSLGVTYGYTF.

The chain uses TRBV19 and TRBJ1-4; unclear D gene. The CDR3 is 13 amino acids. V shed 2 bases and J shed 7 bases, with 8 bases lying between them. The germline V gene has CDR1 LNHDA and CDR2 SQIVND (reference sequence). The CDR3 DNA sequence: TGTGCCAGTAGTATAAGGCGGAGTGAAAAACTGTTTTTT. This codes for CASSIRRSEKLFF.

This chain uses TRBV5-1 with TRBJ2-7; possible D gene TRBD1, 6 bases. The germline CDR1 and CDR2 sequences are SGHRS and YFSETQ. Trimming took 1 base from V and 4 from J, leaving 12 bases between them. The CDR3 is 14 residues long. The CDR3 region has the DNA TGCGCCAGCAGCTTGTCAGGTAGGGGGTACGAGCAGTACTTC. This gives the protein CASSLSGRGYEQYF.

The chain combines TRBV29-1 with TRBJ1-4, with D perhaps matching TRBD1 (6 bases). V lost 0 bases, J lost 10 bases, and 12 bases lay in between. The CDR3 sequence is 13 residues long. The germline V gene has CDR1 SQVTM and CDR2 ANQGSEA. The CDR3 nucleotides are TGCAGCGTTGAAGATCTGAAGGGGGTAAAACTGTTTTTT. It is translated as CSVEDLKGVKLFF.

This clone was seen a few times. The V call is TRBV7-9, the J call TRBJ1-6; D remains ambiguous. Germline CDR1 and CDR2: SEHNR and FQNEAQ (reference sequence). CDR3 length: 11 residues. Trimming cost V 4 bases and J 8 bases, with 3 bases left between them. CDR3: CASSSDSPLHF. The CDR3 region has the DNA TGTGCCAGCAGCTCCGATTCACCCCTCCACTTT.

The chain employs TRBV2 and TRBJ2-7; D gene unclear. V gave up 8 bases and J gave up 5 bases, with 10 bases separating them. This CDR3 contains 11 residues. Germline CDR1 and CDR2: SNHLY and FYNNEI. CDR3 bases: TGTGCCAGCGAGTGGTTGGACGAGCAGTACTTC. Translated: CASEWLDEQYF.

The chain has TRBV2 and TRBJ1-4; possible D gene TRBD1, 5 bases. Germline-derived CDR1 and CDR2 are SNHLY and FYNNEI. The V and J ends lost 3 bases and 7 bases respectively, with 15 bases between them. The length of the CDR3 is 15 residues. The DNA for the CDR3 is TGTGCCAGCAGTGACAGGGAGGCGGAAGGTGAAAAACTGTTTTTT. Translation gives CASSDREAEGEKLFF.